The sequence of this T cell receptor beta chain was determined in a study of blood T cell repertoires in COVID-19. Overall study context: The samples span acute and convalescent COVID-19 from the United States, Italy and Spain.

V dropped 0 bases and J dropped 0 bases, with 13 bases sitting between them. Germline V CDR1 and CDR2: SGHVS, FQNEAQ. The CDR3 runs 17 residues. Sequenced by immunoSEQ multiplex PCR; TCRdb stores in-frame clones only, minus some. The table has about 49,000 clones, about 85% seen once; the top ten hold 13% to 15%. V and J are TRBV7-8 and TRBJ2-3; D may be TRBD2 (6 bases). The TCR was taken from a human donor in a cohort sampled during active COVID-19. The source material was peripheral blood. In DNA, the CDR3 is TGTGCCAGCAGCTTAGCCTTTAGGGGACTTAGCACAGATACGCAGTATTTT. Its translation is CASSLAFRGLSTDTQYF.